Sequencing of this TCR beta chain was carried out in a study of vaccination and CD4 T cells after COVID-19. Time point reported: late sampling 161 to 241 days after vaccination in a few convalescent patients. Whole-study findings and limits: Nearly all convalescent vaccine-specific clones, 304 of 307, recognized only SARS-CoV-2 spike.

As regards this clonotype: Its matching antigen is unknown.

One entry per CDR3 protein results from TCRdb running MiXCR on the PCR reads. The sample carries 25,000 to 30,000 distinct CDR3 sequences, 45% to 55% recorded once. Per the germline V gene, CDR1 is SGHNT and CDR2 is YYREEE (reference sequence). V lost 4 bases, J lost 4 bases, and 8 bases lay in between. This CDR3 has 12 residues. Source: CD4+ T cells from blood, taken about 7 months after SARS-CoV-2 vaccination. The receptor was derived from a human donor who had recovered from COVID-19. This chain uses TRBV5-4 with TRBJ1-1, with a weak D call TRBD1 (6 bases). CDR3 sequence reads: CASSGDITEAFF. DNA for the CDR3: TGTGCCAGCAGCGGGGACATCACTGAAGCTTTCTTT.